The following is a TCR beta chain sequence with its context. No antigen is known for it. This entry is derived from a study of radiotherapy plus CTLA-4 blockade in lung cancer. General study results and limits: Among blood TCR repertoires after radiotherapy plus ipilimumab, tumor-derived clones expanded. Together with interferon-beta, which increased in serum after radiation, early dynamic changes in blood T cell clones were reportedly the best predictors of response.

This table comes from immunoSEQ multiplex PCR, and its TCRdb copy is limited to in-frame clones, with some not included. The sample shows roughly 97,000 clones, approximately 74% of them seen only once. This CDR3 spans 14 amino acids. Germline CDR1 MNHEY, CDR2 SVGAGI. V lost 4 bases and J lost 3; bases outside the gene matches: 6. The TCR was taken from a human donor with non-small cell lung cancer who had a partial response to radiotherapy plus ipilimumab. Some clones in this sample may be carry-over from other donors' samples. The material was peripheral blood, obtained from a patient treated with radiotherapy plus ipilimumab. The chain links TRBV6-5 to TRBJ2-7; TRBD1 matches 7 bases. CDR3 loop: CASSSGQVLYEQYF. DNA for the CDR3: TGTGCCAGCAGTTCAGGACAGGTCCTCTACGAGCAGTACTTC.